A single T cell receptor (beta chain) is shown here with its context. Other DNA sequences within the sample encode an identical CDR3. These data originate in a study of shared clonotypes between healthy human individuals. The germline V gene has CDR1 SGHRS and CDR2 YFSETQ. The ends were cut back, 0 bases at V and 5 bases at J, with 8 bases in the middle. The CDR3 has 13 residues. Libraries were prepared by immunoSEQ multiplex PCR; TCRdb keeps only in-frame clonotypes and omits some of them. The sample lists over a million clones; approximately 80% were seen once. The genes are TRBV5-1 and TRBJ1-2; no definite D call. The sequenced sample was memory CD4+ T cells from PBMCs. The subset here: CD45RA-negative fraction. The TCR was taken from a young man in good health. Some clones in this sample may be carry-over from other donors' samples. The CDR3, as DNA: TGCGCCAGCAGCTTGGCCCCCGAGTATGGCTACACCTTC. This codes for CASSLAPEYGYTF.